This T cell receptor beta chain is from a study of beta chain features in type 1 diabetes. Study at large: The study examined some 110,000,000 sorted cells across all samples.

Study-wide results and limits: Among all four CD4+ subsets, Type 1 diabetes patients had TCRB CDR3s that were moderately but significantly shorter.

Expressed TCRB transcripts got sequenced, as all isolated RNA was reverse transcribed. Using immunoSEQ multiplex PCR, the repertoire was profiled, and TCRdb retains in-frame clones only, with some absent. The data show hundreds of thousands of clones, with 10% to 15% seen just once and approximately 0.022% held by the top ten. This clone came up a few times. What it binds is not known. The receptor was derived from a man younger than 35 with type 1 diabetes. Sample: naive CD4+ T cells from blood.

CDR3 sequence: CSVEIGLGTASYEQYF. CDR3 DNA: TGCAGCGTTGAAATAGGGTTGGGGACCGCCTCCTACGAGCAGTACTTC. V usage is TRBV29-1 and J usage is TRBJ2-7, with D tentatively TRBD1 or TRBD2 (5 bases each). The CDR3 is 16 amino acids. CDR1 is SQVTM, CDR2 ANQGSEA, per germline. With 2 bases removed from V and 0 bases from J, the gap between germline ends came to 17 bases.